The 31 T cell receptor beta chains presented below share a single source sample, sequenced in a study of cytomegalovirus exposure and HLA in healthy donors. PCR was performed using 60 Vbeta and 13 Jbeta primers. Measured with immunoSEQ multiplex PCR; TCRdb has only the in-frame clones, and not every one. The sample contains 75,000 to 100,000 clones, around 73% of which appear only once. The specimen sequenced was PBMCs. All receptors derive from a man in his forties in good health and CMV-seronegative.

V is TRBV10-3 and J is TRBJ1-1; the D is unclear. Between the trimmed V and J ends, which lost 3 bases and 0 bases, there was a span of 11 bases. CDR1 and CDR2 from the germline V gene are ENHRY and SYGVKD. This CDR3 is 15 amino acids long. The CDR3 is CAISDYSQMNTEAFF. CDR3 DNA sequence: TGTGCCATCAGTGATTACAGTCAGATGAACACTGAAGCTTTCTTT.

The CDR3 DNA is TGCGCCAGCAGCTTGGTGGGCACGACCGAGGAGACCCAGTACTTC. It translates to CASSLVGTTEETQYF. The chain joins TRBV5-1 to TRBJ2-5; D gene unclear. Between the trimmed V and J ends, which lost 0 bases and 5 bases, there was a span of 14 bases. The CDR3 is 15 amino acids. Germline loops: CDR1 SGHRS, CDR2 YFSETQ.

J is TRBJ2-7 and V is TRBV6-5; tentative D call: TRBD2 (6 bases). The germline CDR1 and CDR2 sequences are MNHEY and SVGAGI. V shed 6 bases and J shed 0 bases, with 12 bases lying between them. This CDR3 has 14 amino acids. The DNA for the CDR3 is TGTGCCAGCAGACTTGCGCGGGACTCCTACGAGCAGTACTTC. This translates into CASRLARDSYEQYF.

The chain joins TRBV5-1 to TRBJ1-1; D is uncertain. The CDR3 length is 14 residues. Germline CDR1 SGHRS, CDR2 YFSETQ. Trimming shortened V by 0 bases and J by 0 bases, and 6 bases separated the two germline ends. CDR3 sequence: CASSLDGMNTEAFF. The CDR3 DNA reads TGCGCCAGCAGCTTGGACGGGATGAACACTGAAGCTTTCTTT.

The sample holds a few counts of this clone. This CDR3 reads CASSDSTGGVNEQFF. In DNA form, the CDR3 reads TGTGCCAGCAGTGACTCGACCGGGGGGGTCAATGAGCAGTTCTTC. The genes are TRBV6-4 and TRBJ2-1, with 8 bases matching TRBD2. Trimming cost V 0 bases and J 6 bases; bases outside gene matches: 4. Germline loops: CDR1 MRHNA, CDR2 SNTAGT. The CDR3 totals 15 residues.

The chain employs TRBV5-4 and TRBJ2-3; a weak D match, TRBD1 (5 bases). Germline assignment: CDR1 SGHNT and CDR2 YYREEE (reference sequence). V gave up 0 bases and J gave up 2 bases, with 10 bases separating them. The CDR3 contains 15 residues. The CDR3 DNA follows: TGTGCCAGCAGCTTGGGATCAGGGCCCACAGATACGCAGTATTTT. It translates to CASSLGSGPTDTQYF. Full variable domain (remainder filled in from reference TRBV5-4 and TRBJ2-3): ETGVTQSPTHLIKTRGQQVTLRCSSQSGHNTVSWYQQALGQGPQFIFQYYREEENGRGNFPPRFSGLQFPNYSSELNVNALELDDSALYLCASSLGSGPTDTQYFGPGTRLTVL.

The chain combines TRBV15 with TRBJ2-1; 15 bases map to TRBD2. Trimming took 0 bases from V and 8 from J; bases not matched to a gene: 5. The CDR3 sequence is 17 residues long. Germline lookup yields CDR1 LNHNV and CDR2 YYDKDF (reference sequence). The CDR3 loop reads CATSRDRTSGGADEQFF. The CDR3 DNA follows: TGTGCCACCAGCAGAGATCGGACTAGCGGGGGGGCCGATGAGCAGTTCTTC.

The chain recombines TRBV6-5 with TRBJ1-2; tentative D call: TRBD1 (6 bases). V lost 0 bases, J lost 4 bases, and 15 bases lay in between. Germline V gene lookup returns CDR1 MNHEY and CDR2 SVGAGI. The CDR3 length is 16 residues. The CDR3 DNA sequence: TGTGCCAGCAGTTACTCAGGGGGGGGTGAGACCTATGGCTACACCTTC. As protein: CASSYSGGGETYGYTF.

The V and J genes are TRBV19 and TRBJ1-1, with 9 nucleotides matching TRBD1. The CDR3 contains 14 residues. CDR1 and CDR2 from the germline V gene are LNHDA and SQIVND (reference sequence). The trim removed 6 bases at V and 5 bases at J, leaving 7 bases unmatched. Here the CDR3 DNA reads TGTGCCAGTAGCGAACAGGGGGCGAGGACTGAAGCTTTCTTT. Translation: CASSEQGARTEAFF.

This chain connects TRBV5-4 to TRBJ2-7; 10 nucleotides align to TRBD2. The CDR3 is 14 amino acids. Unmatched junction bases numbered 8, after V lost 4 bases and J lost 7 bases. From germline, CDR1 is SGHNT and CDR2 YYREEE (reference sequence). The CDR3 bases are TGTGCCAGCAGCCCGAGCGGGGGGGCGGGGGAGCAGTACTTC. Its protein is CASSPSGGAGEQYF.

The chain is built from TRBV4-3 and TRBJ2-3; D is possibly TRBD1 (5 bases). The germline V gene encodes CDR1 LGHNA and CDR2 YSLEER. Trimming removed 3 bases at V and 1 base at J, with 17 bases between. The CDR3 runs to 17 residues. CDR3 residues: CASSQGPTGEGTDTQYF. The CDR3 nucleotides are TGCGCCAGCAGCCAGGGCCCCACAGGAGAGGGCACAGATACGCAGTATTTT.

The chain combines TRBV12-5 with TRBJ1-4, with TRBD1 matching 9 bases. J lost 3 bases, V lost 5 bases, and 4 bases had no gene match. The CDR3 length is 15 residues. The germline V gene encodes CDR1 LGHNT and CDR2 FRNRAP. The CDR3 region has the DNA TGTGCTAGTGGTGCCTGGGACAGGGCTAATGAAAAACTGTTTTTT. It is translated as CASGAWDRANEKLFF.

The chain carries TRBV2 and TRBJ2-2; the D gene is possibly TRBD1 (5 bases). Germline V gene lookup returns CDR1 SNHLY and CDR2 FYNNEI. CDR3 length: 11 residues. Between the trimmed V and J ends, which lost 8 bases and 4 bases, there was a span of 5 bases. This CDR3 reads CASQGTGELFF. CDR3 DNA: TGTGCCAGCCAGGGCACCGGGGAGCTGTTTTTT. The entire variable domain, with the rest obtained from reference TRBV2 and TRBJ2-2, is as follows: EPEVTQTPSHQVTQMGQEVILRCVPISNHLYFYWYRQILGQKVEFLVSFYNNEISEKSEIFDDQFSVERPDGSNFTLKIRSTKLEDSAMYFCASQGTGELFFGEGSRLTVL.

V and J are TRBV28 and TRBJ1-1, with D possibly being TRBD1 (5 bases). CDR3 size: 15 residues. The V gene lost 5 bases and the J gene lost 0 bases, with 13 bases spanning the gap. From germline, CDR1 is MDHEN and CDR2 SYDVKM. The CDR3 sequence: CASSPWGSLNTEAFF. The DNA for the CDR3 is TGTGCCAGCAGTCCGTGGGGCAGCTTGAACACTGAAGCTTTCTTT.

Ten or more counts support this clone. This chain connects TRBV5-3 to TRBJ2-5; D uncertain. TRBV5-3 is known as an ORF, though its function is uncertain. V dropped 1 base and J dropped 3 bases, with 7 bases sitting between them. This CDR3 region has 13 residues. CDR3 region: CARSLKPKETQYF. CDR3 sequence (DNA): TGTGCCAGAAGCTTGAAACCTAAAGAGACCCAGTACTTC.

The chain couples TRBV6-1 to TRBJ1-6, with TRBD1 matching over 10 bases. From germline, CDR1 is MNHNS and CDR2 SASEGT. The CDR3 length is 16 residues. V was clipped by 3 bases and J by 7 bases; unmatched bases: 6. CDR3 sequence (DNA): TGTGCCAGCAGTGATCTGACAGGGGGCCGGAATTCACCCCTCCACTTT. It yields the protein CASSDLTGGRNSPLHF.

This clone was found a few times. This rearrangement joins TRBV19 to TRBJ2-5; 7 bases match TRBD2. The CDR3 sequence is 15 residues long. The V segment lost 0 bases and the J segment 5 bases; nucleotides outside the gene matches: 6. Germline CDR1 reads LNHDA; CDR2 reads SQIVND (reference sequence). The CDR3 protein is CASSIDHEGGETQYF. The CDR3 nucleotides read TGTGCCAGTAGTATAGATCATGAGGGAGGGGAGACCCAGTACTTC.

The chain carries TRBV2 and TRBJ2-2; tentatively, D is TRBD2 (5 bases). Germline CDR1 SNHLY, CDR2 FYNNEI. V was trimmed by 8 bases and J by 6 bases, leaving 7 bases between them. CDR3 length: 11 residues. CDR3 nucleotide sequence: TGTGCCAGCGAGGGTTCCGGGGAGCTGTTTTTT. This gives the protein CASEGSGELFF.

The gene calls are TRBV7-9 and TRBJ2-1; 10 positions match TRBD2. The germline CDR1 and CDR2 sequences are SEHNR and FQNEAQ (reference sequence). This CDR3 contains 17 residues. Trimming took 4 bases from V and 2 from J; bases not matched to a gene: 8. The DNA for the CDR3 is TGTGCCAGCAGCTACTCTTTAGCGGGGGGCCCCTACAATGAGCAGTTCTTC. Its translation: CASSYSLAGGPYNEQFF.

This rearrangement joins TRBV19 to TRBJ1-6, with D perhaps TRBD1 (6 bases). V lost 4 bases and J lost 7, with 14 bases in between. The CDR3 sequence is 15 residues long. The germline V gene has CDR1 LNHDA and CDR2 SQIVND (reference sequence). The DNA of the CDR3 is TGTGCCAGTAGTACGAACAGGGAGGGCAATTCACCCCTCCACTTT. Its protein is CASSTNREGNSPLHF.

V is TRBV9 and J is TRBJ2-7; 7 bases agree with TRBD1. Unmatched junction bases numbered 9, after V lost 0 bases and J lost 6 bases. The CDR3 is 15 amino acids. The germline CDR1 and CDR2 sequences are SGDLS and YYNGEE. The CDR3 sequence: CASSVDPTGVGEQYF. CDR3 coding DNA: TGTGCCAGCAGCGTAGATCCCACAGGGGTGGGCGAGCAGTACTTC.

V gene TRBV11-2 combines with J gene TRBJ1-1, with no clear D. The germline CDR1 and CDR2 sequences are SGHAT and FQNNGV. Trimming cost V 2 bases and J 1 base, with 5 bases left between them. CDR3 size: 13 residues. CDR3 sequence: CASSLTANTEAFF. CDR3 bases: TGTGCCAGCAGCTTAACTGCGAACACTGAAGCTTTCTTT. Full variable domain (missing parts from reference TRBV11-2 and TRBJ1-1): EAGVAQSPRYKIIEKRQSVAFWCNPISGHATLYWYQQILGQGPKLLIQFQNNGVVDDSQLPKDRFSAERLKGVDSTLKIQPAKLEDSAVYLCASSLTANTEAFFGQGTRLTVV.

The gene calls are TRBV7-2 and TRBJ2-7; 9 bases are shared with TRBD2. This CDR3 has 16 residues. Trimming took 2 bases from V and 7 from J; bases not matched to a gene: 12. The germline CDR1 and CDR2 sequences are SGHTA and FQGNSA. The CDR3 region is CASSLRGGGAWVEQYF. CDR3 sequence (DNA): TGTGCCAGCAGCTTACGTGGCGGGGGGGCCTGGGTGGAGCAGTACTTC.

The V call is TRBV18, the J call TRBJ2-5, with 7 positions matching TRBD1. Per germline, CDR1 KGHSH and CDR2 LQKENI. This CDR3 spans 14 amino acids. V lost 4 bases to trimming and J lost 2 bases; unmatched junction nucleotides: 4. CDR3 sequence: CASSQIQGQETQYF. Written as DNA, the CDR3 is TGTGCCAGCTCACAGATACAGGGGCAAGAGACCCAGTACTTC.

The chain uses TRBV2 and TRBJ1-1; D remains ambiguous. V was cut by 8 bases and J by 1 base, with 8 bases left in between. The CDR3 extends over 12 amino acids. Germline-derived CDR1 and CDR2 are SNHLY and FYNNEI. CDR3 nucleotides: TGTGCCAGCGTGACACCGAACACTGAAGCTTTCTTT. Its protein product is CASVTPNTEAFF.

The CDR3 loop reads CSAGQEETQYF. CDR3 nucleotides: TGCAGCGCCGGACAAGAAGAGACCCAGTACTTC. V is TRBV29-1 and J is TRBJ2-5, with a tentative D call TRBD1 (5 bases). Trimming pared 7 bases from V and 3 bases from J, leaving 9 bases between. There are 11 residues in the CDR3. Germline CDR1 and CDR2: SQVTM and ANQGSEA.

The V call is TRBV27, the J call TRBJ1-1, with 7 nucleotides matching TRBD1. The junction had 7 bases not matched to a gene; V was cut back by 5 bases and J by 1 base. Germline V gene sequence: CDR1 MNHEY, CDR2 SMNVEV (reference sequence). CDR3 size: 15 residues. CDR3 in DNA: TGTGCCAGCAGTCTTTTCAGGGGGGCGAACACTGAAGCTTTCTTT. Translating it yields CASSLFRGANTEAFF.

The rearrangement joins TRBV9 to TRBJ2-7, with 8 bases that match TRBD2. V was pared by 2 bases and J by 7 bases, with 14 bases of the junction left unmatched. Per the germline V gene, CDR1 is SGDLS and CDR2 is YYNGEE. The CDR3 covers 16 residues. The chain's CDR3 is CASSVGPGGGYGEQYF. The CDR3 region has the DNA TGTGCCAGCAGCGTGGGGCCCGGGGGGGGGTACGGAGAGCAGTACTTC.

In DNA form, the CDR3 reads TGCGCCAGCAGCCCCGGGATAAACTACGAGCAGTACTTC. Encoded protein: CASSPGINYEQYF. The V call is TRBV5-1, the J call TRBJ2-7, with a weak D call TRBD2 (5 bases). V lost 4 bases and J lost 3, with 11 bases in between. Germline values: CDR1 SGHRS, CDR2 YFSETQ. The CDR3 has 13 amino acids.

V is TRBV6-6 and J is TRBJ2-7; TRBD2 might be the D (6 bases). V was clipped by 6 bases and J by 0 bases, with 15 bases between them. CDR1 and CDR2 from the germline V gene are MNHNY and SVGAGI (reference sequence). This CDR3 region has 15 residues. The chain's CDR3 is CASSPGGALSYEQYF. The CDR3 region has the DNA TGTGCCAGCAGCCCCGGCGGGGCCCTCTCCTACGAGCAGTACTTC.

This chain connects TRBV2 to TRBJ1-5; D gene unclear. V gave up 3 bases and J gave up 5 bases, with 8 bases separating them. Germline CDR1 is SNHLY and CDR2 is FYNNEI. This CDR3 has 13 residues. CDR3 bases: TGTGCCAGCAGTGACCAGGATTATCAGCCCCAGCATTTT. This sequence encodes CASSDQDYQPQHF.